The 15 T cell receptor beta chains below were found in one sample sequenced in a study of identifying expanded T cells in peripheral blood (dated by TCRdb to about 2019). Receptor amplification or capture employed the immunoSEQ multiplex PCR assay. TCRdb obtained this table from immuneACCESS and retained in-frame rearrangements with V and J assigned. These tables miss some clones; where compared with another copy, unresolved V genes account for less than half of the shortfall, and the remainder is unexplained. This sample lists 100,000 or so clones; 88% were detected once. The top ten hold less than 15% of the sample. Sequenced sample: blood. Receptor source: a person aged 18 to 75 in good health.

The chain couples TRBV11-2 to TRBJ1-6; unclear D gene. V lost 4 bases, J lost 7 bases, and 11 bases lay in between. CDR1 is SGHAT and CDR2 is FQNNGV in the germline V gene. This CDR3 has 14 residues. The chain's CDR3 is CASSYRRENSPLHF. For the CDR3, the DNA is TGTGCCAGCAGCTACCGGAGGGAGAATTCACCCCTCCACTTT. The full variable domain, completed using reference TRBV11-2 and TRBJ1-6, is EAGVAQSPRYKIIEKRQSVAFWCNPISGHATLYWYQQILGQGPKLLIQFQNNGVVDDSQLPKDRFSAERLKGVDSTLKIQPAKLEDSAVYLCASSYRRENSPLHFGNGTRLTVT.

CDR3 DNA: TGCGCCAGCAGCTTGGGAGGGACAGGGGTGAACTATGGCTACACCTTC. Amino acid sequence: CASSLGGTGVNYGYTF. This chain connects TRBV5-1 to TRBJ1-2, with 10 bases identical to TRBD1. With 0 bases clipped from V and 2 bases from J, the junction kept 4 bases outside the gene matches. CDR3 size: 16 residues. The germline V gene encodes CDR1 SGHRS and CDR2 YFSETQ.

The rearrangement joins TRBV6-5 to TRBJ2-2; maybe TRBD1 (6 bases). V lost 9 bases and J lost 4, with 15 bases in between. This CDR3 comprises 14 residues. The germline CDR1 and CDR2 sequences are MNHEY and SVGAGI. The CDR3 nucleotides are TGTGCCAGGGGGGCTCAGAGTTCCACCGGGGAGCTGTTTTTT. This gives the protein CARGAQSSTGELFF.

As to this clone: The sample contains more than one DNA sequence encoding this CDR3. CDR3 nucleotide sequence: TGTGCCAGCAGTGAAGGGACCTCGGGGACATACGAGCAGTACTTC. Residues: CASSEGTSGTYEQYF. The rearrangement joins TRBV2 to TRBJ2-7; a weak D match, TRBD1 (6 bases). Trimming pared 1 base from V and 4 bases from J, leaving 14 bases between. The CDR3 is 15 amino acids. CDR1 and CDR2 (germline): SNHLY, FYNNEI.

The chain is built from TRBV5-8 and TRBJ2-5; 10 bases map to TRBD1. The ends lost 5 bases at V and 4 bases at J; junction bases unmatched: 5. Germline CDR1 is SGHTS and CDR2 is YDEGEE. This CDR3 contains 14 residues. In nucleotides, the CDR3 is TGTGCCAGCAGGGGGACAGGGGTCGGAGAGACCCAGTACTTC. Translating gives CASRGTGVGETQYF. Drawing the rest from reference TRBV5-8 and TRBJ2-5, the complete variable domain is EAGVTQSPTHLIKTRGQQATLRCSPISGHTSVYWYQQALGLGLQFLLWYDEGEERNRGNFPPRFSGRQFPNYSSELNVNALELEDSALYLCASRGTGVGETQYFGPGTRLLVL.

The V gene is TRBV14, the J gene TRBJ2-6; D call uncertain. Trimming removed 3 bases from V and 0 bases from J, with 3 bases in between. CDR1 is SGHDN and CDR2 is FVKESK in the germline V gene. The CDR3 runs to 14 residues. CDR3 sequence (DNA): TGTGCCAGCAGCCAGAGCTCTGGGGCCAACGTCCTGACTTTC. Translation gives CASSQSSGANVLTF.

This chain connects TRBV5-6 to TRBJ2-5; D gene unclear. Trimming took off 2 bases at V and 3 bases at J, with 2 bases between the two ends. This CDR3 comprises 11 residues. Germline loops: CDR1 SGHDT, CDR2 YYEEEE. Here the CDR3 DNA reads TGTGCCAGCAGCTTCGAAGAGACCCAGTACTTC. Its protein is CASSFEETQYF.

The rearrangement links TRBV5-1 to TRBJ2-7, with unresolved D. V dropped 0 bases and J dropped 0 bases, with 10 bases sitting between them. The CDR3 has 15 residues. The germline gives CDR1 SGHRS, CDR2 YFSETQ. CDR3 in DNA: TGCGCCAGCAGCTTGGGTGTCGGAAGCTCCTACGAGCAGTACTTC. It codes for CASSLGVGSSYEQYF.

J is TRBJ2-1 and V is TRBV5-1; the D gene is possibly TRBD2 (6 bases). This CDR3 has 14 amino acids. Trimming pared 0 bases from V and 4 bases from J, leaving 8 bases between. Germline V lookup: CDR1 SGHRS, CDR2 YFSETQ. CDR3 coding DNA: TGCGCCAGCAGCTTGGGCGGGGAATACAATGAGCAGTTCTTC. It translates to CASSLGGEYNEQFF.

This clone was found a few times. The chain employs TRBV6-5 and TRBJ2-7, with 8 bases matching TRBD2. Germline V gene sequence: CDR1 MNHEY, CDR2 SVGAGI. The CDR3 is made up of 14 amino acids. Trimming took 4 bases from V and 1 from J; bases not matched to a gene: 3. As DNA, the CDR3 is TGTGCCAGCAGTTCGGGGGGGAAATCCTACGAGCAGTACTTC. It encodes CASSSGGKSYEQYF.

The chain couples TRBV7-9 to TRBJ1-4, with D tentatively TRBD1 (6 bases). V lost 4 bases and J 7 bases, leaving 19 bases between the germline ends. Germline V gene sequence: CDR1 SEHNR, CDR2 FQNEAQ (reference sequence). The CDR3 is 16 residues long. This chain's CDR3 is CASSSLSSRGGEKLFF. The DNA of the CDR3 is TGTGCCAGCAGCTCCCTTTCCAGCAGGGGCGGTGAAAAACTGTTTTTT.

In this sample, this clone is medium-sized. The rearrangement uses TRBV11-2 and TRBJ2-7; tentatively, D is TRBD1 (6 bases). This CDR3 has 13 amino acids. Trimming cost V 7 bases and J 1 base, with 11 bases left between them. The V gene's germline CDR1 is SGHAT and CDR2 FQNNGV. CDR3 DNA: TGTGCCAGCATTTCAACAGGGTCCTACGAGCAGTACTTC. Protein: CASISTGSYEQYF.

This clone was found a few times. The V and J genes are TRBV2 and TRBJ1-6; the match to TRBD1 covers 9 bases. This CDR3 comprises 13 residues. CDR1 is SNHLY and CDR2 is FYNNEI in the germline V gene. Trimming at V came to 6 bases and at J to 6 bases, leaving 0 bases not matched to a gene. Here the CDR3 DNA reads TGTGCCAGCAGGGGACAGGGTAATTCACCCCTCCACTTT. It yields the protein CASRGQGNSPLHF.

This rearrangement joins TRBV7-3 to TRBJ2-7; D gene unclear. V lost 0 bases and J lost 5, with 8 bases in between. The CDR3 consists of 13 residues. Germline V gene sequence: CDR1 SGHTA, CDR2 FQGTGA. The CDR3 here is CASSLTSGHEQYF. For the CDR3, the DNA is TGTGCCAGCAGCTTAACTTCAGGTCACGAGCAGTACTTC.

This clone was seen a handful of times. This chain links TRBV29-1 with TRBJ1-2; weak D call: TRBD1 (5 bases). This CDR3 is 12 amino acids long. Deletions cut 1 base from V and 4 bases from J, with 7 bases between. Germline values: CDR1 SQVTM, CDR2 ANQGSEA. CDR3 sequence (DNA): TGCAGCGTTGAAGGGCAGGGCTATGGCTACACCTTC. It translates to CSVEGQGYGYTF.